This T cell receptor (beta chain) came from a study of CD4 T cells in relation to SARS-CoV-2 and coronaviruses. Details on this clone: The antigen remains unidentified.

Libraries were prepared by immunoSEQ multiplex PCR; TCRdb keeps only in-frame clonotypes and omits some of them. The sample has 30,000 to 45,000 clones; around 77% are singletons. Findings of the study overall: No donor gave both pre-pandemic and post-infection samples.

The clonotype comes from an adult with COVID-19. The sample taken for sequencing was memory CD4+ T cells from PBMCs, cultured in vitro.

The CDR3 nucleotides are TGTGCCAGCAGCTTAGGGGGTGCCCTGAACTTCCAAGAGACCCAGTACTTC. Translating gives CASSLGGALNFQETQYF. The genes are TRBV7-2 and TRBJ2-5; the D is unclear. V lost 1 base and J 1 base, leaving 16 bases between the germline ends. CDR3 length: 17 amino acids. The germline gives CDR1 SGHTA, CDR2 FQGNSA.